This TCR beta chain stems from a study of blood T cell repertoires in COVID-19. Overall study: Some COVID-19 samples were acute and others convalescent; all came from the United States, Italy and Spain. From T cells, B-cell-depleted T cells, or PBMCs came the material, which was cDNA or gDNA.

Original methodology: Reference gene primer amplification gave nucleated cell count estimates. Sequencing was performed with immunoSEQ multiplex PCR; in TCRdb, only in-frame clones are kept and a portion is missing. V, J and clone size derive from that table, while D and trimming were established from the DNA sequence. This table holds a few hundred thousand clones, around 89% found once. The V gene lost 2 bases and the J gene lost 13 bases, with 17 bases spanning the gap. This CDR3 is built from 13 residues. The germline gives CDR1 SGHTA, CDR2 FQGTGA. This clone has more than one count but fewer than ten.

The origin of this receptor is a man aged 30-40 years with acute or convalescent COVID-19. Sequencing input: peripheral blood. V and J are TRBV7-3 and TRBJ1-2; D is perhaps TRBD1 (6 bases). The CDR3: CASSLEQGDVCTF. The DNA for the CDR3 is TGTGCCAGCAGCTTAGAACAGGGTGATGTCTGCACCTTC.